The clone carrying this T cell receptor beta chain was seen only a few times. Its target is unknown. Germline V gene data show CDR1 as MDHEN and CDR2 as SYDVKM. V shed 2 bases and J 5 bases; nucleotides not matched to a gene: 6. The CDR3 extends over 16 amino acids. This sample was included in a study of human T cells and chemical hapten exposure. The overall study: Small pooled library volume differences mainly caused per-sample TCR yield variation.

Time point described: healthy volunteer bleed at 2 weeks. Total RNA was isolated from whole blood that had not been fractionated. Source study methods: Approximately 100,000 TCRs per sample was the median, with a range of about 20,000 to 690,600. TCRdb itself ran the RACE reads through MiXCR, one entry per CDR3 protein. The authors' filters were not applied to this entry. This sample has just over 90,000 distinct CDR3 sequences, with roughly 8.5% found just once. The study's findings and limits: Sensitizing to DPC left TCRs with a frequency above 1 in 1000 unaltered.

The rearrangement joins TRBV28 to TRBJ2-7, with 13 bases lining up with TRBD2. Material for sequencing was whole blood. The sequence came from a female donor in good health. Some clones in this sample may be carry-over from other donors' samples. The CDR3 DNA is TGTGCCAGCAGTTTACCCGGACTAGCGGGAGTTGACGAGCAGTACTTC. Translation: CASSLPGLAGVDEQYF. Using reference TRBV28 and TRBJ2-7 for the parts outside the CDR3, the full variable domain is DVKVTQSSRYLVKRTGEKVFLECVQDMDHENMFWYRQDPGLGLRLIYFSYDVKMKEKGDIPEGYSVSREKKERFSLILESASTNQTSMYLCASSLPGLAGVDEQYFGPGTRLTVT.